The following is a TCR beta chain sequence with its context. The data were obtained in a study of blood T cell repertoires in COVID-19. On the study more broadly: From the United States, Italy and Spain came samples of acute and convalescent COVID-19. PBMCs, B-cell-depleted T cells, or T cells provided the cDNA or gDNA that made up the material.

How the authors handled the data: Reference gene primer amplification in the assay estimated nucleated cell counts. Libraries were prepared by immunoSEQ multiplex PCR; TCRdb keeps only in-frame clonotypes and omits some of them. From that table come the V and J calls and clone size; the DNA was used to work out D and trimming. The table includes 140,000 or so clones, about 92% detected once. Germline CDR1 is MGHRA and CDR2 is YSYEKL. V dropped 1 base and J dropped 4 bases, with 14 bases sitting between them. The CDR3 has 17 residues. The clonotype was recovered from a human donor in a cohort sampled during active COVID-19. Sequenced input: peripheral blood. This chain links TRBV4-1 with TRBJ1-6; D unclear. CDR3 coding DNA: TGCGCCAGCAGCCAAGGTTCCCCAGGCGAATATAATTCACCCCTCCACTTT. Its protein product is CASSQGSPGEYNSPLHF.